The rows below give T cell receptor beta chains drawn from one sample of a study of regulatory T cells. Generated by immunoSEQ multiplex PCR, the TCRdb table keeps only in-frame clones and is missing some. Here the sample spans about 17,000 clones, about 79% being singletons. Source material: conventional CD4+ T cells sorted from blood. These receptors originate from a person aged 30-39 years with CD3G deficiency. The CDR3 runs from the conserved cysteine through the conserved F or W. A D gene is named only where the DNA matches it firmly. Clone size is stated in some rows and not others, as once, few, many or a class when expanded.

j_call d_call v_call clone_size cdr3_length cdr3_nt cdr3_aa
TRBJ1-1 NA TRBV6-1 NA 14 TGTGCCAGCAGCGCGGGACTGCGGAACACTGAAGCTTTCTTT CASSAGLRNTEAFF
TRBJ1-1 TRBD1 TRBV5-1 NA 14 TGCGCCAGCAGCTCCGGGACAGTTCGCGCTGAAGCTTTCTTT CASSSGTVRAEAFF
TRBJ1-1 NA TRBV6-5 once 13 TGTGCCAGCAGTTATAAGGGGGAAACTGAAGCTTTCTTT CASSYKGETEAFF
TRBJ1-1 TRBD1 TRBV5-1 NA 15 TGCGCCAGCAGATTAGCCGGGACAGGGAGCCCTGAAGCTTTCTTT CASRLAGTGSPEAFF
TRBJ1-6 TRBD1 TRBV18 NA 14 TGTGCCAGCTCACCGGCACAGGGGGCATCACCCCTCCACTTT CASSPAQGASPLHF
TRBJ2-6 NA TRBV5-1 once 18 TGCGCCAGCAGCTTGGACGGTAGCAGGCACTCTGGGGCCAACGTCCTGACTTTC CASSLDGSRHSGANVLTF
TRBJ2-7 NA TRBV6-4 once 15 TGTGCCAGCAGCCACCAGGGGCGGGGGCCCCAGGAGCAGTACTTC CASSHQGRGPQEQYF
TRBJ1-1 NA TRBV5-1 few 12 TGCGCCAGCAGCCCCCAAGGACCTGAAGCTTTCTTT CASSPQGPEAFF
TRBJ2-2 NA TRBV6-1 NA 14 TGTGCCAGCACCATGAGGGGTCGGGCCGGGGAGCTGTTTTTT CASTMRGRAGELFF
TRBJ2-3 NA TRBV7-9 NA 13 TGTGCCAGCAGCTTGTACGGAGGGGATACGCAGTATTTT CASSLYGGDTQYF
TRBJ2-3 NA TRBV6-1 once 14 TGTGCCAGCAGGGGGGCGGCTAGCACAGATACGCAGTATTTT CASRGAASTDTQYF
TRBJ1-4 NA TRBV28 few 17 TGTGCCAGCAGTCCGGAGGGGCGAAACGGCGGCAAGGGAAAACTGTTTTTT CASSPEGRNGGKGKLFF
TRBJ1-1 NA TRBV6-6 NA 12 TGTGCCAGCAGTTTCACCGGGACAGAAGCTTTCTTT CASSFTGTEAFF
TRBJ2-7 TRBD1 TRBV28 NA 14 TGTGCCAGCAGCATTCCGGGACAGTTGTACGAGCAGTACTTC CASSIPGQLYEQYF
TRBJ2-3 TRBD1 TRBV7-9 few 15 TGTGCCAGCAGCTTCAGGGGACAGGGCCCAGATACGCAGTATTTT CASSFRGQGPDTQYF
TRBJ1-1 NA TRBV19 NA 14 TGTGCCAGTAGTATAACTTGGACGAACACTGAAGCTTTCTTT CASSITWTNTEAFF
TRBJ2-3 NA TRBV7-9 NA 15 TGTGCCAGCAGCTTATCGACGGGACGTGGAGATACGCAGTATTTT CASSLSTGRGDTQYF
TRBJ2-7 NA TRBV28 once 14 TGTGCCAGCAGTAGGGGTGGGCTTTCCTACGAGCAGTACTTC CASSRGGLSYEQYF
TRBJ2-3 NA TRBV28 NA 13 TGTGCCAGCAGTCGGTTTAGAATAGCGACGCAGTATTTT CASSRFRIATQYF
TRBJ2-3 NA TRBV10-2 NA 12 TGCGCCAGCAGTCAGAGTGTAGATACGCAGTATTTT CASSQSVDTQYF
TRBJ1-2 NA TRBV6-1 NA 12 TGTGCCAGCAGCCAGGGGACCTATGGCTACACCTTC CASSQGTYGYTF
TRBJ2-3 TRBD2 TRBV5-1 NA 16 TGCGCCAGCAGCTTGGGGGTCCTAGCGGACACAGATACGCAGTATTTT CASSLGVLADTDTQYF
TRBJ2-7 TRBD1 TRBV10-3 NA 11 TGTGCCATCCAACAGGGGAAGGAGCAGTACTTC CAIQQGKEQYF